Listed here is a single T cell receptor (beta chain). The target antigen is unknown. This CDR3 has 12 amino acids. Germline trimming cut 6 bases from V and 7 bases from J; bases unmatched to any gene: 3. A TCRbeta library incorporating unique molecular identifiers was prepared. Each CDR3 protein gets one entry after TCRdb re-called the PCR reads with MiXCR. The sample includes 500,000 to 600,000 distinct CDR3 sequences, 25% to 30% of them seen just once. This sample is part of a study of T-cell reconstitution after alpha-beta-depleted transplantation in children. General observations from the study: In some patients, recipient T cells and intrathymic progenitors surviving conditioning explained high day-60 diversity. Where alpha-beta T cells came from about two months after transplant was reportedly several hundred expanded graft clones. When one year had passed after transplant, most T-cell counts and diversity came from newly produced T cells.

This chain joins TRBV12-3 or TRBV12-4 and TRBJ1-1, with 9 bases that match TRBD1. The TCR comes from a boy in the first two years of life with Wiskott-Aldrich syndrome, due to receive a stem cell transplant. The input for sequencing was PBMCs, taken before TCRalphabeta/CD19-depleted stem cell transplant. The CDR3 region has the DNA TGTGCCAGCAGACAGGGGGCGCGTGAAGCTTTCTTT. Amino acids: CASRQGAREAFF.